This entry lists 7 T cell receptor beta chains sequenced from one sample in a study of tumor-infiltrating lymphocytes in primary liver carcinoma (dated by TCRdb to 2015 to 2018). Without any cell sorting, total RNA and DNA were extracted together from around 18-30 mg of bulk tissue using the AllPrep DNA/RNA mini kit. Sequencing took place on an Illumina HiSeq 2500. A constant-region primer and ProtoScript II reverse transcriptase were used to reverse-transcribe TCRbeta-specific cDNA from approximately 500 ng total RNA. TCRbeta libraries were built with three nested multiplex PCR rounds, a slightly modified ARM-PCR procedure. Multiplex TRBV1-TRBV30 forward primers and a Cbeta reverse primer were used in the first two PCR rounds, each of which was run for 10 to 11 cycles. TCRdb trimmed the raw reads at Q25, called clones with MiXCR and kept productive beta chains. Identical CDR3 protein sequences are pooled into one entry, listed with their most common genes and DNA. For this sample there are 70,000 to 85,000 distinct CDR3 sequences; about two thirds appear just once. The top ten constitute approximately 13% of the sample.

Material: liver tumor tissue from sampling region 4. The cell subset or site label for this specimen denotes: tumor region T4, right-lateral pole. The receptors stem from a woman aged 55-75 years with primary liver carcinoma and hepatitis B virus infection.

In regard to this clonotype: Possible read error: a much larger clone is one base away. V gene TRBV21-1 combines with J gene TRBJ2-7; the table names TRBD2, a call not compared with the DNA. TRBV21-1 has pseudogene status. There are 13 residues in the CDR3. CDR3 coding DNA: TGTGCCGGCACTAGCGGGGCCTCCTACGAGCAGTACTTC. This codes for CAGTSGASYEQYF.

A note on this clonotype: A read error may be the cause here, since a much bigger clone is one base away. CDR3 nucleotides: TGTGCCAACAGCTTAGGACCCGTCGGGGTCAATGAGCAGTTCTTC. It encodes CANSLGPVGVNEQFF. This rearrangement joins TRBV7-8 to TRBJ2-1; D might be TRBD2 (5 bases). This CDR3 has 15 residues. Germline V lookup: CDR1 SGHVS, CDR2 FQNEAQ.

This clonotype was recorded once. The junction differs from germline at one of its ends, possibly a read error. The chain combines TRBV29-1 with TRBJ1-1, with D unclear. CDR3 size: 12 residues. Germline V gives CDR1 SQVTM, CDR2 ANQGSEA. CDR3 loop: CGVGDGHTEAFF. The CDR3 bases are TGCGGCGTTGGTGACGGACACACTGAAGCTTTCTTT.

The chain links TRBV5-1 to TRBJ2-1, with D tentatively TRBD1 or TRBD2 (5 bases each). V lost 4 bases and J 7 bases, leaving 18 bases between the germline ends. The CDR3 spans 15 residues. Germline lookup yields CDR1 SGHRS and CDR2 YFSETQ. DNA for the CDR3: TGCGCCAGCAGCGGGAGACAGTGGGATAAAAATGAGCAGTTCTTC. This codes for CASSGRQWDKNEQFF.

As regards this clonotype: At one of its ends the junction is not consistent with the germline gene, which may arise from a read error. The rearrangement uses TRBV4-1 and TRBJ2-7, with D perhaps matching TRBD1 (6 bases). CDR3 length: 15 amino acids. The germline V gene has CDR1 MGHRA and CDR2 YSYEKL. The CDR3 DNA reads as TGCGCAAGCAGCCACCCGGGACATGGCCCCTACGAGCAGTACTTC. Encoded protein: CASSHPGHGPYEQYF.

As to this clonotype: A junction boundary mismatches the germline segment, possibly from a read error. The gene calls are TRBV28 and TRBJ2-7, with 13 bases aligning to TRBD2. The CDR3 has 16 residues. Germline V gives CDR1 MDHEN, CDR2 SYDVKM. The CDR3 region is CASNLPGTSGNYEQYF. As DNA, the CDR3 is TGTGCCAGCAATTTACCTGGGACTAGCGGGAACTACGAGCAGTACTTC.

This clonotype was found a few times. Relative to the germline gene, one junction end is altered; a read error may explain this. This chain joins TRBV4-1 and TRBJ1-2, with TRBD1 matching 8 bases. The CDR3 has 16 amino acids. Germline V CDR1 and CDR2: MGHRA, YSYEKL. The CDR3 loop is CANSQRDRGFQDGYTF. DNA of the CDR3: TGCGCCAACAGCCAACGAGACAGGGGATTTCAGGATGGCTACACCTTC.